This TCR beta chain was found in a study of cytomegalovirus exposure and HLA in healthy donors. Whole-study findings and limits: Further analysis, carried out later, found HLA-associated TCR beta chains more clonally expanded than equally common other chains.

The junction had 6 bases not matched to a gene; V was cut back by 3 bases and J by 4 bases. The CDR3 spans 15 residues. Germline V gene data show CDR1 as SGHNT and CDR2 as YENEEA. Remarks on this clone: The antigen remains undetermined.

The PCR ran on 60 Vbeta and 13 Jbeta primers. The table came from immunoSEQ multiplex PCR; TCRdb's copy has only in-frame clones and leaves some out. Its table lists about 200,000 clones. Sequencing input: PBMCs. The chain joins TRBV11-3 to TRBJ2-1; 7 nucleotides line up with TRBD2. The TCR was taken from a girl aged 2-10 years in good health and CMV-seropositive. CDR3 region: CASSFRSGPYNEQFF. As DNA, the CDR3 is TGTGCCAGCAGCTTTCGTAGCGGGCCGTACAATGAGCAGTTCTTC.